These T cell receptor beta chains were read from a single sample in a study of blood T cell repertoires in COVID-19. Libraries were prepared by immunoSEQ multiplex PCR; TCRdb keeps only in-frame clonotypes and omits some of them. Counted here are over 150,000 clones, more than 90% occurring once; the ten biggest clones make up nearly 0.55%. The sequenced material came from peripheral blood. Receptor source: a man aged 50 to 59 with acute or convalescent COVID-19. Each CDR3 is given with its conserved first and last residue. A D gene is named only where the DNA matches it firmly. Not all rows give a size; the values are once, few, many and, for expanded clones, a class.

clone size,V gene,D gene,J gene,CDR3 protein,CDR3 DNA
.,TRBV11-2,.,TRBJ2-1,CASSLLQNEQFF,TGTGCCAGCAGCCTCCTCCAGAATGAGCAGTTCTTC
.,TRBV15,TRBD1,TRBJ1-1,CATSRALWTGVNTEAFF,TGTGCCACCAGCAGAGCTTTGTGGACAGGGGTGAACACTGAAGCTTTCTTT
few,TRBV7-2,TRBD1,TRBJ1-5,CASSPGQAQPQHF,TGTGCCAGCAGCCCGGGACAGGCCCAGCCCCAGCATTTT
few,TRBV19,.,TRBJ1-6,CASSKAGSYNSPLHF,TGTGCCAGTAGTAAAGCCGGCTCCTATAATTCACCCCTCCACTTT
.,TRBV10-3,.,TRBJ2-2,CAISLNTGELFF,TGTGCCATCAGTCTGAACACCGGGGAGCTGTTTTTT
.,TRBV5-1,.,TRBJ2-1,CASSLFNTPKYNEQFF,TGCGCCAGCAGCTTGTTCAACACCCCGAAATACAATGAGCAGTTCTTC
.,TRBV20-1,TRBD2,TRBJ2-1,CSASVSAGVGEQFF,TGCAGTGCTAGTGTTTCAGCGGGAGTAGGTGAGCAGTTCTTC
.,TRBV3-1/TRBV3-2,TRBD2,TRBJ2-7,CASSGTSKAQYF,TGTGCCAGCAGCGGGACTAGCAAGGCGCAGTACTTC
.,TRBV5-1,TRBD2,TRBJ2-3,CASSWALGSGEDTQYF,TGCGCCAGCAGCTGGGCGTTGGGTAGCGGGGAGGATACGCAGTATTTT
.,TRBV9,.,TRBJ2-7,CASSPGGRSYEQYF,TGTGCCAGCAGCCCAGGAGGACGGTCCTACGAGCAGTACTTC
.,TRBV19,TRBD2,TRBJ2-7,CASSPVAGGSYEQYF,TGTGCCAGTAGTCCGGTAGCGGGAGGATCCTACGAGCAGTACTTC
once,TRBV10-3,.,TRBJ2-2,CAISDPRIKISESNTGELFF,TGTGCCATCAGTGACCCCAGGATCAAAATTAGCGAGTCTAACACCGGGGAGCTGTTTTTT
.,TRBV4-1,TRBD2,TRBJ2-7,CASSQDPSGGREQYF,TGCGCCAGCAGCCAAGATCCCAGCGGGGGGAGGGAGCAGTACTTC
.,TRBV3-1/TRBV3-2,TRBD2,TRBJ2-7,CASSQGLAVSYEQYF,TGTGCCAGCAGCCAAGGTCTAGCGGTTAGCTACGAGCAGTACTTC
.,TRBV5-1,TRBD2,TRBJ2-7,CASSLGSGSGRAVSYEQYF,TGCGCCAGCAGCTTGGGTTCGGGTAGCGGGAGGGCGGTCTCCTACGAGCAGTACTTC
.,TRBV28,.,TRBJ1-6,CASSSGLLNSPLHF,TGTGCCAGCAGTTCGGGACTTCTTAATTCACCCCTCCACTTT
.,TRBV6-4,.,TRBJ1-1,CASSDSSRGEVEAFF,TGTGCCAGCAGTGACTCGAGTCGGGGGGAGGTGGAAGCTTTCTTT
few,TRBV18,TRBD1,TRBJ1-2,CASSPGPTGHGYTF,TGTGCCAGCTCACCGGGGCCGACAGGGCATGGCTACACCTTC
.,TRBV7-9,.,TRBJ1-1,CASSQAPNTEAFF,TGTGCCAGCAGCCAGGCCCCAAACACTGAAGCTTTCTTT
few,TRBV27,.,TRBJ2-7,CASSRQVPSYEQYF,TGTGCCAGCAGCCGACAGGTCCCCTCCTACGAGCAGTACTTC
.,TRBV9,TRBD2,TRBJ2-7,CASSPYPGLAGEAYEQYF,TGTGCCAGCAGCCCATACCCGGGACTAGCGGGCGAAGCCTACGAGCAGTACTTC
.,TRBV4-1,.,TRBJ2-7,CASSERTVSYEQYF,TGCGCCAGCAGCGAACGGACAGTCTCCTACGAGCAGTACTTC
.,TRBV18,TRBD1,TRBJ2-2,CASSPPKGAGNTGELFF,TGTGCCAGCTCACCACCGAAGGGGGCAGGTAACACCGGGGAGCTGTTTTTT
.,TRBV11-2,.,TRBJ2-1,CASSLPALSSYNEQFF,TGTGCCAGCAGCTTGCCCGCGTTGAGCTCCTACAATGAGCAGTTCTTC
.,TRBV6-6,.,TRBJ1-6,CASSQPLTGIRSPLHF,TGTGCCAGCAGTCAGCCACTAACAGGGATTCGATCACCCCTCCACTTT
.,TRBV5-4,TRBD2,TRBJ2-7,CASSDGLAGVLGVQYF,TGTGCCAGCAGCGACGGACTAGCGGGAGTCTTGGGTGTGCAGTACTTC